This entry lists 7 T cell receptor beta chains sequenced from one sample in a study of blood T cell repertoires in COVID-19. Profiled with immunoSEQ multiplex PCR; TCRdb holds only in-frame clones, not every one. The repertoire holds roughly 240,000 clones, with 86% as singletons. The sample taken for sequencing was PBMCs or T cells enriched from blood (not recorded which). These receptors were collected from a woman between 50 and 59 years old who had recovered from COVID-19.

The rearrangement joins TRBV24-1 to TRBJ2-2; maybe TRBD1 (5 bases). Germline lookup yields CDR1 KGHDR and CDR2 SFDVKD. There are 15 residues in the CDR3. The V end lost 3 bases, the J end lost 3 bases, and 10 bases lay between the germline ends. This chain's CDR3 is CATSDNGRDTGELFF. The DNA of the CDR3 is TGTGCCACCAGTGATAATGGCAGGGACACCGGGGAGCTGTTTTTT.

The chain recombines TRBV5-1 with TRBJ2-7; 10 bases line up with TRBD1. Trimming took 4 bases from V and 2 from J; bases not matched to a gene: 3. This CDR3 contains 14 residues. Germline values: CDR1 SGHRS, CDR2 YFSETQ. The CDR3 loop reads CASSPGTGAYEQYF. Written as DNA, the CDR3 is TGCGCCAGCAGCCCCGGGACAGGGGCCTACGAGCAGTACTTC. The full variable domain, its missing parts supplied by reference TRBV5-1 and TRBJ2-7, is KAGVTQTPRYLIKTRGQQVTLSCSPISGHRSVSWYQQTPGQGLQFLFEYFSETQRNKGNFPGRFSGRQFSNSRSEMNVSTLELGDSALYLCASSPGTGAYEQYFGPGTRLTVT.

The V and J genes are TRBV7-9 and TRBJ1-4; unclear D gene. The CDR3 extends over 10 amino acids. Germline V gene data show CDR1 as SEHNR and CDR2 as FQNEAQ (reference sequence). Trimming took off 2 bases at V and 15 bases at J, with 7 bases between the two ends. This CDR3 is CASSLKEMFF. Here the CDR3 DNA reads TGTGCCAGCAGCTTAAAAGAGATGTTTTTT.

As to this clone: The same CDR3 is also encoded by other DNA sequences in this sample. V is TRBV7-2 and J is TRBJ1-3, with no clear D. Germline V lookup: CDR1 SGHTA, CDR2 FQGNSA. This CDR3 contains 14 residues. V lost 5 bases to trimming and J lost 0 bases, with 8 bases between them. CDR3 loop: CASSPTSSGNTIYF. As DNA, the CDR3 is TGTGCCAGCAGCCCGACAAGCTCTGGAAACACCATATATTTT.

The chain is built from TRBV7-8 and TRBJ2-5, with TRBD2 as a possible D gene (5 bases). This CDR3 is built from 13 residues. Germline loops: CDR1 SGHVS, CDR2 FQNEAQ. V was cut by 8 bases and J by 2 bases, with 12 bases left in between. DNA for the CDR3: TGTGCCAGCCGAGGGTACAGTCAAGAGACCCAGTACTTC. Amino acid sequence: CASRGYSQETQYF.

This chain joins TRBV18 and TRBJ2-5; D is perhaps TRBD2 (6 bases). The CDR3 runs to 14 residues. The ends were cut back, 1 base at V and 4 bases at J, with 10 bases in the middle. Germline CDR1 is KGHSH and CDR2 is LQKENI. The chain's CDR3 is CASSPLGTGETQYF. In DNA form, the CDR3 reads TGTGCCAGCTCACCACTCGGGACTGGAGAGACCCAGTACTTC.

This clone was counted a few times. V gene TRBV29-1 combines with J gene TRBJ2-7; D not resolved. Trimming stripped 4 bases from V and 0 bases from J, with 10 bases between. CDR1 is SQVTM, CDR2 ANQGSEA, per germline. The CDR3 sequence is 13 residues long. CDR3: CSVVYTNSYEQYF. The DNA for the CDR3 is TGCAGCGTTGTTTACACCAACTCCTACGAGCAGTACTTC.